This entry lists 22 T cell receptor beta chains sequenced from one sample in a study of shared clonotypes between healthy human individuals. The table came from immunoSEQ multiplex PCR; TCRdb's copy has only in-frame clones and leaves some out. The data hold fewer than 2.5 million clones, with 93% observed a single time. The material sequenced was naive CD4+ T cells from PBMCs. Subset specified: CD45RA+ positively selected. The receptors stem from a man between 18 and 29 years old in good health. Some clones in this sample may be carry-over from other donors' samples.

V and J are TRBV11-2 and TRBJ2-3; TRBD1 agrees at 8 bases. Looked up from germline, CDR1 is SGHAT and CDR2 is FQNNGV. V was clipped by 2 bases and J by 0 bases; unmatched bases: 4. The CDR3 has 16 amino acids. Written as DNA, the CDR3 is TGTGCCAGCAGCTTATTACGGACAGGGAGCACAGATACGCAGTATTTT. Amino acid sequence: CASSLLRTGSTDTQYF. Full variable domain (rest looked up from reference TRBV11-2 and TRBJ2-3): EAGVAQSPRYKIIEKRQSVAFWCNPISGHATLYWYQQILGQGPKLLIQFQNNGVVDDSQLPKDRFSAERLKGVDSTLKIQPAKLEDSAVYLCASSLLRTGSTDTQYFGPGTRLTVL.

This clone appeared once. V is TRBV4-1 and J is TRBJ1-4; 8 bases fit TRBD1. This CDR3 is built from 15 residues. The V and J ends lost 1 base and 7 bases, in that order; junction bases with no gene match: 5. Germline V gene lookup returns CDR1 MGHRA and CDR2 YSYEKL. The CDR3 region has the DNA TGCGCCAGCAGCCAAGGTTCCAGGGGGCGTGAAAAACTGTTTTTT. As protein: CASSQGSRGREKLFF.

The rearrangement links TRBV19 to TRBJ2-7, with 9 bases that match TRBD2. V trimming: 1 base; J trimming: 3 bases; junction bases outside the gene matches: 4. Germline V gene lookup returns CDR1 LNHDA and CDR2 SQIVND (reference sequence). The CDR3 has 15 residues. The CDR3 loop reads CASSIVGTSYYEQYF. The CDR3 nucleotides read TGTGCCAGTAGTATAGTTGGGACTAGCTACTACGAGCAGTACTTC.

The chain links TRBV7-3 to TRBJ1-2; weak D call: TRBD1 (5 bases). V gave up 4 bases and J gave up 8 bases, with 14 bases separating them. This CDR3 comprises 13 residues. Germline V CDR1 and CDR2: SGHTA, FQGTGA. The CDR3 is CASSSRDGRGYTF. The CDR3 DNA follows: TGTGCCAGCAGCTCCCGGGACGGGCGCGGCTACACCTTC.

The chain couples TRBV19 to TRBJ1-4; TRBD1 matches at 9 bases. This CDR3 has 14 amino acids. In germline, CDR1 is LNHDA, CDR2 SQIVND (reference sequence). V shed 6 bases, J shed 6 bases, and the junction held 5 bases outside the gene matches. CDR3 nucleotide sequence: TGTGCCAGTAGACGGACAGGGGATTATGAAAAACTGTTTTTT. This sequence encodes CASRRTGDYEKLFF.

This chain joins TRBV19 and TRBJ1-5, with D hard to call. V lost 5 bases and J 6 bases, leaving 20 bases between the germline ends. The CDR3 length is 16 residues. Germline V gene sequence: CDR1 LNHDA, CDR2 SQIVND (reference sequence). The CDR3 loop is CASSPLMQKVGQPQHF. The CDR3 bases are TGTGCCAGTAGTCCCCTCATGCAAAAGGTCGGTCAGCCCCAGCATTTT.

As to this clone: The sample holds other DNA sequences that translate to the same CDR3. The chain combines TRBV7-9 with TRBJ2-5; D may be TRBD1 (6 bases). Trimming took 5 bases from V and 4 from J, leaving 8 bases between them. Germline V lookup: CDR1 SEHNR, CDR2 FQNEAQ (reference sequence). CDR3 size: 12 residues. CDR3 loop: CASSLRGETQYF. Written as DNA, the CDR3 is TGTGCCAGCAGCCTCAGGGGAGAGACCCAGTACTTC.

This clone was counted a single time. The chain combines TRBV14 with TRBJ1-1, with D perhaps TRBD1 (6 bases). CDR1 SGHDN and CDR2 FVKESK come from the germline V gene. V lost 0 bases and J lost 7, with 12 bases in between. The CDR3 has 14 amino acids. The CDR3 coding sequence is TGTGCCAGCAGCCAAGATTGGGGGGCCAGTGAAGCTTTCTTT. The encoded protein is CASSQDWGASEAFF.

This clone was counted once. The V gene is TRBV28, the J gene TRBJ2-3; D may be TRBD2 (6 bases). This CDR3 region has 16 residues. The germline V gene has CDR1 MDHEN and CDR2 SYDVKM. Trimming took 4 bases from V and 0 from J, leaving 14 bases between them. The DNA of the CDR3 is TGTGCCAGCAGTTCCCCTGGCGGGACGAGCACAGATACGCAGTATTTT. It yields the protein CASSSPGGTSTDTQYF. Drawing the rest from reference TRBV28 and TRBJ2-3, the complete variable domain is DVKVTQSSRYLVKRTGEKVFLECVQDMDHENMFWYRQDPGLGLRLIYFSYDVKMKEKGDIPEGYSVSREKKERFSLILESASTNQTSMYLCASSSPGGTSTDTQYFGPGTRLTVL.

The chain is built from TRBV28 and TRBJ2-7; 9 bases fit TRBD1. The length of the CDR3 is 15 residues. CDR1 is MDHEN and CDR2 is SYDVKM in the germline V gene. With V trimmed by 0 bases and J by 3 bases, 3 bases remained unmatched. As DNA, the CDR3 is TGTGCCAGCAGTTTATGGGGACAGGGAGTCTACGAGCAGTACTTC. It codes for CASSLWGQGVYEQYF. Full variable domain (remainder filled in from reference TRBV28 and TRBJ2-7): DVKVTQSSRYLVKRTGEKVFLECVQDMDHENMFWYRQDPGLGLRLIYFSYDVKMKEKGDIPEGYSVSREKKERFSLILESASTNQTSMYLCASSLWGQGVYEQYFGPGTRLTVT.

This clone was detected once. Other nucleotide sequences from this sample produce the same CDR3. The chain employs TRBV6-5 and TRBJ2-1; 12 bases are a match to TRBD2. Trimming at V came to 5 bases and at J to 6 bases, leaving 5 bases not matched to a gene. CDR3 length: 15 residues. Germline values: CDR1 MNHEY, CDR2 SVGAGI. CDR3 amino acids: CASSRGLAGSNEQFF. CDR3 DNA: TGTGCCAGCAGTCGCGGACTAGCGGGAAGCAATGAGCAGTTCTTC.

This clone was found once. The genes are TRBV30 and TRBJ2-5; weak D call: TRBD2 (6 bases). Per germline, CDR1 GTSNPN and CDR2 SVGIG (reference sequence). CDR3 length: 14 amino acids. V lost 3 bases to trimming and J lost 2 bases, with 13 bases between them. The CDR3 loop reads CAWRWRGGQETQYF. The CDR3 DNA follows: TGTGCCTGGAGATGGCGGGGAGGACAAGAGACCCAGTACTTC.

The chain uses TRBV29-1 and TRBJ2-5; possibly TRBD1 for D (6 bases). V was trimmed by 6 bases and J by 0 bases, leaving 8 bases between them. This CDR3 has 12 amino acids. Germline V gene lookup returns CDR1 SQVTM and CDR2 ANQGSEA. Here the CDR3 reads CSVRTDQETQYF. CDR3 nucleotide sequence: TGCAGCGTCCGGACAGACCAAGAGACCCAGTACTTC.

The genes are TRBV15 and TRBJ1-4; D might be TRBD1 (6 bases). In germline, CDR1 is LNHNV, CDR2 YYDKDF (reference sequence). V gave up 0 bases and J gave up 5 bases, with 10 bases separating them. The CDR3 has 15 amino acids. CDR3 bases: TGTGCCACCAGCAGAGACAGGACAGCGAATGAAAAACTGTTTTTT. The encoded protein is CATSRDRTANEKLFF.

The V and J genes are TRBV19 and TRBJ1-5, with a tentative D call TRBD1 (6 bases). This CDR3 has 16 amino acids. The V end lost 7 bases, the J end lost 6 bases, and 22 bases lay between the germline ends. CDR1 LNHDA and CDR2 SQIVND come from the germline V gene (reference sequence). The CDR3 DNA reads TGTGCCAGTAATTTGGGGGGGGCGCGTCTGGGTCAGCCCCAGCATTTT. Translation gives CASNLGGARLGQPQHF.

The V call is TRBV28, the J call TRBJ2-5; 11 positions match TRBD2. This CDR3 spans 17 amino acids. Germline CDR1 is MDHEN and CDR2 is SYDVKM. Losses at the gene ends were 5 bases for V and 3 bases for J; bases not matched to a gene: 11. The CDR3 nucleotides read TGTGCCAGCAGTCCTTCCTCCTTAGCGGGAGGGAAAGAGACCCAGTACTTC. Amino acid sequence: CASSPSSLAGGKETQYF.

The chain carries TRBV9 and TRBJ2-2; TRBD2 matches at 10 bases. Per germline, CDR1 SGDLS and CDR2 YYNGEE. The trim removed 3 bases at V and 5 bases at J, leaving 7 bases unmatched. This CDR3 is 16 amino acids long. The CDR3 reads CASSGSGRARTGELFF. In nucleotides, the CDR3 is TGTGCCAGCAGCGGGAGCGGGAGGGCCAGGACCGGGGAGCTGTTTTTT. The full variable domain, completed using reference TRBV9 and TRBJ2-2, is DSGVTQTPKHLITATGQRVTLRCSPRSGDLSVYWYQQSLDQGLQFLIQYYNGEERAKGNILERFSAQQFPDLHSELNLSSLELGDSALYFCASSGSGRARTGELFFGEGSRLTVL.

This rearrangement joins TRBV19 to TRBJ2-1, with D tentatively TRBD1 (5 bases). The V end was cut by 4 bases, the J end by 12 bases, with 22 bases between. The CDR3 extends over 15 amino acids. The germline CDR1 and CDR2 sequences are LNHDA and SQIVND (reference sequence). The CDR3 nucleotides read TGTGCCAGTAGTACCACACCCCCTCGCACCCAGGGGCAGTTCTTC. This encodes CASSTTPPRTQGQFF.

On this clone: This sample also contains other DNA sequences that code for the same CDR3. V and J are TRBV27 and TRBJ2-4; the D is unclear. The CDR3 loop spans 15 amino acids. Between the trimmed V and J ends, which lost 4 bases and 1 base, there was a span of 11 bases. Germline V lookup: CDR1 MNHEY, CDR2 SMNVEV (reference sequence). DNA for the CDR3: TGTGCCAGCAGTTCGGGTCGTCTGGCCAAAAACATTCAGTACTTC. It yields the protein CASSSGRLAKNIQYF.

The V gene is TRBV28, the J gene TRBJ1-1; no definite D call. V gave up 1 base and J gave up 3 bases, with 9 bases separating them. The CDR3 consists of 14 residues. The germline CDR1 and CDR2 sequences are MDHEN and SYDVKM. CDR3 nucleotides: TGTGCCAGCAGTTTATTGGGCAAATACACTGAAGCTTTCTTT. As protein: CASSLLGKYTEAFF.

The count of this clone is one. This sequence joins TRBV7-8 and TRBJ2-7; D is unresolved. V lost 5 bases and J lost 0, with 14 bases in between. The CDR3 consists of 15 residues. Germline V lookup: CDR1 SGHVS, CDR2 FQNEAQ. CDR3 region: CASSPQRQSSYEQYF. The CDR3 DNA reads TGTGCCAGCAGCCCCCAACGTCAGAGCTCCTACGAGCAGTACTTC. Looking up the rest from reference TRBV7-8 and TRBJ2-7 gives the full variable domain: GAGVSQSPRYKVAKRGQDVALRCDPISGHVSLFWYQQALGQGPEFLTYFQNEAQLDKSGLPSDRFFAERPEGSVSTLKIQRTQQEDSAVYLCASSPQRQSSYEQYFGPGTRLTVT.

The V gene is TRBV4-1, the J gene TRBJ1-2; 9 positions match TRBD1. Germline trimming cut 0 bases from V and 2 bases from J; bases unmatched to any gene: 7. The germline V gene encodes CDR1 MGHRA and CDR2 YSYEKL. The CDR3 length is 17 residues. The CDR3 loop is CASSQEAGTGLNYGYTF. DNA for the CDR3: TGCGCCAGCAGCCAAGAAGCCGGGACAGGGTTAAACTATGGCTACACCTTC.